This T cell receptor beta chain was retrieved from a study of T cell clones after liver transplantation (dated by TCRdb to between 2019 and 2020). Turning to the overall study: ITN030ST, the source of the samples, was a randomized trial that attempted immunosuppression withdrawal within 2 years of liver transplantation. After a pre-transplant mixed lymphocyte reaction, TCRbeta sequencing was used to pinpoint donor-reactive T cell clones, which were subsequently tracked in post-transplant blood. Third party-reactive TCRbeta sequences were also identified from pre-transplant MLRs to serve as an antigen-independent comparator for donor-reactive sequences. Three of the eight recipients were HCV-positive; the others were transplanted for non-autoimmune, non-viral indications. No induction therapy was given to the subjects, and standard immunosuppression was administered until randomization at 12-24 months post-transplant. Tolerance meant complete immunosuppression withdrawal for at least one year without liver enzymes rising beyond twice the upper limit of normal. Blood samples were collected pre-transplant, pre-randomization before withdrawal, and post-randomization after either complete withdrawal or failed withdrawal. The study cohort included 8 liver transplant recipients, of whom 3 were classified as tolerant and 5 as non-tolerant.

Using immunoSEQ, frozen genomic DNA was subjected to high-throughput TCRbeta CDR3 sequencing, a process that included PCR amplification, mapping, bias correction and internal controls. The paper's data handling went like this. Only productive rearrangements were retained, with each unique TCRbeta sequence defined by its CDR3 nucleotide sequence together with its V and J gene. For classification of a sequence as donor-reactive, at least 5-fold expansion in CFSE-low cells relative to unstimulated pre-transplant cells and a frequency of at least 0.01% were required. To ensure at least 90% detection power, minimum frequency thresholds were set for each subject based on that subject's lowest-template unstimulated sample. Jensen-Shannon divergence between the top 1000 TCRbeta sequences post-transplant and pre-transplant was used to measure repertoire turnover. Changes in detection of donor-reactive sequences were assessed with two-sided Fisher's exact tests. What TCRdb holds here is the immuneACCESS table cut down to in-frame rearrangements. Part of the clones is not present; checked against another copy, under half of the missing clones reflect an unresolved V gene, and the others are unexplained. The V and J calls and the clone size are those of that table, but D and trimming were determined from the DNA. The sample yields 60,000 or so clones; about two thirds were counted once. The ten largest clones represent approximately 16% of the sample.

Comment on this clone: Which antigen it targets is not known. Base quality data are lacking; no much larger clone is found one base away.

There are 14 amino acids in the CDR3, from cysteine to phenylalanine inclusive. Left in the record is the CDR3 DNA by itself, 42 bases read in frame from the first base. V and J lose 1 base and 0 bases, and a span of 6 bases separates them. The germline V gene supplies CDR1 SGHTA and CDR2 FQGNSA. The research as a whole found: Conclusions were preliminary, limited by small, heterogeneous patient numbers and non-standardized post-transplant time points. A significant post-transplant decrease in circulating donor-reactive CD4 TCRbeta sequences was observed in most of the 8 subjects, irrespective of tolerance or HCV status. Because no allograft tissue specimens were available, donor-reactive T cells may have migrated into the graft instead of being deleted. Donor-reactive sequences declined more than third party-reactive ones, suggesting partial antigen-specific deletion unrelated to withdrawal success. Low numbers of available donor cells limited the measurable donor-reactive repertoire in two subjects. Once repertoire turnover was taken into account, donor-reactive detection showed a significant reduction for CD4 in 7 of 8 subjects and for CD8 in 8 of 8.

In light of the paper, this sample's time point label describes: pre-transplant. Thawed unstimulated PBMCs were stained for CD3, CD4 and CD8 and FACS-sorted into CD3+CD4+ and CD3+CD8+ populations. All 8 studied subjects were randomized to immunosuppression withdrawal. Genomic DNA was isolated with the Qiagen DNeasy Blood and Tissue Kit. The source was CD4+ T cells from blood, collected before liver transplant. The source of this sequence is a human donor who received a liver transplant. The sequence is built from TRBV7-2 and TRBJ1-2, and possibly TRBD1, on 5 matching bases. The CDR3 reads CASSLEQANYGYTF. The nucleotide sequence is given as TGTGCCAGCAGCTTAGAACAGGCTAACTATGGCTACACCTTC.